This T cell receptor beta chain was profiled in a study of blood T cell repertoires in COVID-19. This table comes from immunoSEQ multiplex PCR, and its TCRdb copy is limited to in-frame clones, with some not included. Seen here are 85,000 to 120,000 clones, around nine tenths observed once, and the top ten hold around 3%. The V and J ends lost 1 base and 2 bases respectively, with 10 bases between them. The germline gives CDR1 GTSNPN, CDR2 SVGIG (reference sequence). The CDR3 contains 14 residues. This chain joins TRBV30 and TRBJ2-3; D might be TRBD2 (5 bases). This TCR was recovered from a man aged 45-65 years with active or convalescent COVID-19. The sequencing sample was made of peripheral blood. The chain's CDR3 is CAWSDGGPTDTQYF. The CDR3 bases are TGTGCCTGGAGTGATGGAGGCCCCACAGATACGCAGTATTTT.